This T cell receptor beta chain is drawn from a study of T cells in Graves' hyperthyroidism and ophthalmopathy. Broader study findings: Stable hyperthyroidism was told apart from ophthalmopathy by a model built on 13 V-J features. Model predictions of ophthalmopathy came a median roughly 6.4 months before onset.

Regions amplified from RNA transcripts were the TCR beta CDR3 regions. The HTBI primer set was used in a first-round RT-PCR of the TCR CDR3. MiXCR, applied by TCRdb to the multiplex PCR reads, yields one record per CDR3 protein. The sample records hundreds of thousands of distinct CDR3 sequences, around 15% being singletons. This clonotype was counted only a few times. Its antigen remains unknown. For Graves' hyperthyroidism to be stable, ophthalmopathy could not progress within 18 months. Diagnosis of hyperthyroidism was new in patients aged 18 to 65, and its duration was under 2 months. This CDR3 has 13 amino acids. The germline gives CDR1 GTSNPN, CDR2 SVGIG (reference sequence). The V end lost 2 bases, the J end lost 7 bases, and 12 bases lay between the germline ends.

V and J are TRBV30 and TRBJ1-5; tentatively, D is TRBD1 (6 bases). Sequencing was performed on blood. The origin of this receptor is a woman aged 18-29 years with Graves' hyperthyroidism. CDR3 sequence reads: CAWSTGLKQPQHF. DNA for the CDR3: TGTGCCTGGAGTACAGGGCTAAAACAGCCCCAGCATTTT.